The next 26 T cell receptor beta chains were all read from a single sample in a study of cytomegalovirus exposure and HLA in healthy donors (dated by TCRdb to about 2017). Library preparation was by the immunoSEQ multiplex PCR assay. Entries here come from immuneACCESS through TCRdb and include only in-frame sequences with V and J called. Some clones fail to appear in such tables; in the studies checked, an unresolved V gene covers under half of the shortfall, and the cause of the remainder is unknown. The sample table records 330,000 or so clones; just over 85% of these occur just once. In total, the top ten clones hold 0.75% to 0.85% of the sample. Material: PBMCs. The receptors were sampled from a woman in her late teens or twenties in good health and CMV-seronegative.

The gene calls are TRBV11-3 and TRBJ2-7; D is uncertain. CDR3 length equals 13 residues. Germline-derived CDR1 and CDR2 are SGHNT and YENEEA. V was clipped by 1 base and J by 2 bases, with 6 bases between them. The CDR3: CASSLGQTYEQYF. CDR3 nucleotides: TGTGCCAGCAGCTTAGGGCAGACCTACGAGCAGTACTTC.

This rearrangement joins TRBV11-2 to TRBJ2-3, with 10 bases aligning to TRBD2. The CDR3 is 15 residues long. V was clipped by 6 bases and J by 4 bases; unmatched bases: 7. The germline V gene has CDR1 SGHAT and CDR2 FQNNGV. The CDR3 loop reads CASSDASGSPDTQYF. In DNA, the CDR3 is TGTGCCAGCAGTGATGCTAGCGGGAGTCCAGATACGCAGTATTTT.

On this clone: At the DNA level, this CDR3 is encoded by other sequences in the same sample as well. The chain is built from TRBV4-1 and TRBJ2-7, with 10 bases matching TRBD2. Germline V lookup: CDR1 MGHRA, CDR2 YSYEKL. Germline trimming cut 4 bases from V and 4 bases from J; bases unmatched to any gene: 7. This CDR3 comprises 15 residues. This chain's CDR3 is CASSPIAGGLYEQYF. CDR3 nucleotide sequence: TGCGCCAGCAGCCCCATAGCGGGAGGTCTTTACGAGCAGTACTTC.

The chain joins TRBV7-6 to TRBJ2-5, with a weak D call TRBD2 (6 bases). CDR3 length equals 12 residues. V lost 2 bases, J lost 5 bases, and 6 bases lay in between. Germline CDR1 is SGHVS and CDR2 is FNYEAQ. Here the CDR3 reads CASSLSGETQYF. The DNA of the CDR3 is TGTGCCAGCAGCTTAAGCGGGGAGACCCAGTACTTC.

The chain joins TRBV9 to TRBJ2-2; perhaps TRBD1 as D (6 bases). Per the germline V gene, CDR1 is SGDLS and CDR2 is YYNGEE. Trimming left V 4 bases short and J 2 bases short, with 12 bases between. The CDR3 loop spans 15 amino acids. Written as DNA, the CDR3 is TGTGCCAGCAGCCTTGGGACACTCAACACCGGGGAGCTGTTTTTT. Residues: CASSLGTLNTGELFF.

This clone qualifies as medium-sized (0.01 to 0.1%). This rearrangement joins TRBV7-2 to TRBJ1-2; 7 bases map to TRBD1. V shed 0 bases, J shed 6 bases, and the junction held 4 bases outside the gene matches. Per germline, CDR1 SGHTA and CDR2 FQGNSA. This CDR3 contains 14 residues. The CDR3 DNA is TGTGCCAGCAGCTTAGCCAGGGGGAATCATGGCTACACCTTC. Translating it yields CASSLARGNHGYTF.

The chain combines TRBV18 with TRBJ2-3, with unresolved D. Germline lookup yields CDR1 KGHSH and CDR2 LQKENI. The CDR3 length is 13 residues. V was pared by 7 bases and J by 1 base, with 9 bases between. The CDR3: CASLELGTDTQYF. The CDR3 DNA reads as TGTGCCAGCTTGGAGCTAGGCACAGATACGCAGTATTTT.

The chain has TRBV6-5 and TRBJ2-5; D might be TRBD1 (6 bases). This CDR3 spans 15 amino acids. Germline-derived CDR1 and CDR2 are MNHEY and SVGAGI. Trimming removed 1 base from V and 5 bases from J, with 14 bases in between. The CDR3 loop reads CASSYWGVRGETQYF. The CDR3, as DNA: TGTGCCAGCAGTTACTGGGGCGTGAGGGGGGAGACCCAGTACTTC.

This clone was seen a single time. The chain couples TRBV4-1 to TRBJ2-7, with 8 positions matching TRBD1. Losses at the gene ends were 5 bases for V and 1 base for J; bases not matched to a gene: 4. The CDR3 is 14 residues long. CDR1 is MGHRA, CDR2 YSYEKL, per germline. The CDR3 nucleotides read TGCGCCAGCAGCGCCAACAGGGGGTCCTACGAGCAGTACTTC. Its protein product is CASSANRGSYEQYF.

The chain couples TRBV7-3 to TRBJ2-3; TRBD2 matches at 12 bases. CDR1 SGHTA and CDR2 FQGTGA come from the germline V gene. V lost 5 bases, J lost 0 bases, and 12 bases stayed unmatched. This CDR3 contains 19 residues. CDR3 sequence reads: CASSPKIGTSGSSTDTQYF. DNA for the CDR3: TGTGCCAGCAGCCCAAAGATCGGGACTAGCGGGTCTAGCACAGATACGCAGTATTTT.

A few counts support this clone. The genes are TRBV19 and TRBJ1-1, with 7 bases that match TRBD1. With 5 bases clipped from V and 4 bases from J, the junction kept 7 bases outside the gene matches. The CDR3 covers 14 residues. Germline V lookup: CDR1 LNHDA, CDR2 SQIVND (reference sequence). CDR3 in amino acids: CASSVTGASTEAFF. The CDR3 DNA follows: TGTGCCAGTAGTGTTACAGGGGCCAGCACTGAAGCTTTCTTT. Combining the CDR3 with reference TRBV19 and TRBJ1-1 gives the whole variable domain DGGITQSPKYLFRKEGQNVTLSCEQNLNHDAMYWYRQDPGQGLRLIYYSQIVNDFQKGDIAEGYSVSREKKESFPLTVTSAQKNPTAFYLCASSVTGASTEAFFGQGTRLTVV.

This clone was seen only once. This chain joins TRBV4-1 and TRBJ2-5; the D gene is possibly TRBD2 (5 bases). Germline assignment: CDR1 MGHRA and CDR2 YSYEKL. Trimming shortened V by 4 bases and J by 4 bases, and 19 bases separated the two germline ends. The CDR3 contains 16 residues. The DNA for the CDR3 is TGCGCCAGCAGCCTCCGGGGTGTGGCATCGGGAGAGACCCAGTACTTC. Its translation is CASSLRGVASGETQYF.

The rearrangement uses TRBV10-3 and TRBJ2-5, with D perhaps TRBD2 (6 bases). Deletions cut 4 bases from V and 2 bases from J, with 11 bases between. CDR3 length: 14 amino acids. Germline V CDR1 and CDR2: ENHRY, SYGVKD. CDR3 in DNA: TGTGCCATCAGTGCAGCGGGCCTGCAAGAGACCCAGTACTTC. Protein: CAISAAGLQETQYF.

The rearrangement uses TRBV9 and TRBJ2-5, with 8 bases fitting TRBD2. This CDR3 contains 13 residues. Unmatched junction bases numbered 6, after V lost 8 bases and J lost 3 bases. CDR1 is SGDLS and CDR2 is YYNGEE in the germline V gene. The chain's CDR3 is CASAGGREETQYF. CDR3 in DNA: TGTGCCAGTGCGGGGGGACGAGAAGAGACCCAGTACTTC.

This sequence joins TRBV4-1 and TRBJ2-7; weak D call: TRBD2 (9 bases). V lost 1 base and J lost 6, with 19 bases in between. CDR1 and CDR2 (germline): MGHRA, YSYEKL. The CDR3 spans 16 residues. CDR3 DNA: TGCGCCAGCAGCCAAGGTATGCGGGGGGGGACAGGCGAGCAGTACTTC. As protein: CASSQGMRGGTGEQYF.

The V and J genes are TRBV21-1 and TRBJ2-3; the table's D call of TRBD2 was not tested on the DNA. TRBV21-1 is given as a pseudogene. The CDR3 consists of 17 residues. The DNA of the CDR3 is TGTGCCAGCAGCGGGGGGGGGACACCCCAACACACAGATACGCAGTATTTT. Encoded protein: CASSGGGTPQHTDTQYF.

CDR3 sequence (DNA): TGTGCCAGCATTCACAACGGGGGGGGAGATCAGCCCCAGCATTTT. It is translated as CASIHNGGGDQPQHF. The V and J genes are TRBV6-1 and TRBJ1-5; a possible D gene is TRBD1 (5 bases). V lost 7 bases and J lost 5, with 18 bases in between. Germline V lookup: CDR1 MNHNS, CDR2 SASEGT. This CDR3 comprises 15 residues.

This clone was found once. J is TRBJ1-1 and V is TRBV4-1, with D uncertain. The CDR3 length is 14 residues. V lost 0 bases and J 1 base, leaving 6 bases between the germline ends. CDR1 is MGHRA and CDR2 is YSYEKL in the germline V gene. The CDR3 bases are TGCGCCAGCAGCCAAGATACAGAGAACACTGAAGCTTTCTTT. Residues: CASSQDTENTEAFF.

The chain combines TRBV19 with TRBJ2-7; D perhaps matches TRBD2 (6 bases). The V gene lost 3 bases and the J gene lost 0 bases, with 9 bases spanning the gap. This CDR3 region has 14 residues. The germline CDR1 and CDR2 sequences are LNHDA and SQIVND (reference sequence). DNA for the CDR3: TGTGCCAGTAGTATCCGGGACTCCTCCTACGAGCAGTACTTC. This codes for CASSIRDSSYEQYF.

The chain is built from TRBV29-1 and TRBJ1-4; TRBD1 agrees at 8 bases. Germline CDR1 and CDR2: SQVTM and ANQGSEA. Trimming at V came to 4 bases and at J to 3 bases, leaving 1 base not matched to a gene. The CDR3 consists of 13 residues. CDR3 region: CSVGTGSNEKLFF. CDR3 coding DNA: TGCAGCGTTGGGACAGGGTCTAATGAAAAACTGTTTTTT.

The chain's CDR3 is CASSQEFRTGSYEQYF. The CDR3, as DNA: TGTGCCAGCAGCCAAGAGTTCCGGACGGGGTCCTACGAGCAGTACTTC. The rearrangement links TRBV14 to TRBJ2-7, with D perhaps matching TRBD2 (5 bases). Trimming pared 0 bases from V and 1 base from J, leaving 13 bases between. The germline CDR1 and CDR2 sequences are SGHDN and FVKESK. The CDR3 contains 16 residues.

The chain employs TRBV5-1 and TRBJ2-1; 11 bases line up with TRBD2. V gave up 5 bases and J gave up 2 bases; unmatched junction bases: 3. In germline, CDR1 is SGHRS, CDR2 YFSETQ. CDR3 length: 15 amino acids. This CDR3 is CASRLTSGTYNEQFF. The CDR3, as DNA: TGCGCCAGCAGATTGACTAGCGGGACCTACAATGAGCAGTTCTTC.

V usage is TRBV4-2 and J usage is TRBJ2-2, with 10 bases that match TRBD1. V was pared by 5 bases and J by 3 bases, with 3 bases of the junction left unmatched. The CDR3 loop spans 15 amino acids. Germline V CDR1 and CDR2: LGHNA, YNFKEQ. The CDR3 DNA sequence: TGTGCCAGCAGCGTTGGACAGGGGGACACCGGGGAGCTGTTTTTT. It codes for CASSVGQGDTGELFF.

The genes are TRBV30 and TRBJ1-1; D call uncertain. V shed 6 bases and J shed 1 base, with 6 bases lying between them. CDR1 is GTSNPN and CDR2 is SVGIG in the germline V gene (reference sequence). This CDR3 is built from 11 residues. For the CDR3, the DNA is TGTGCCTGCGCAGAGAACACTGAAGCTTTCTTT. It translates to CACAENTEAFF.

The V and J genes are TRBV9 and TRBJ2-7; 11 positions agree with TRBD2. V was pared by 3 bases and J by 5 bases, with 10 bases of the junction left unmatched. The CDR3 has 16 amino acids. The germline V gene encodes CDR1 SGDLS and CDR2 YYNGEE. In DNA form, the CDR3 reads TGTGCCAGCAGCGCCCGCACTAGCGGGAGTACGAACGAGCAGTACTTC. Its translation is CASSARTSGSTNEQYF.

In its sample, this clone was seen once. The chain recombines TRBV30 with TRBJ1-1; D possibly corresponds to TRBD1 (5 bases). V gave up 3 bases and J gave up 0 bases, with 14 bases separating them. The CDR3 extends over 15 amino acids. The germline gives CDR1 GTSNPN, CDR2 SVGIG (reference sequence). CDR3 sequence reads: CAWRRAGLMNTEAFF. In DNA form, the CDR3 reads TGTGCCTGGAGAAGGGCAGGGCTTATGAACACTGAAGCTTTCTTT.